This TCR beta chain was retrieved from a study of CD8+ T cells in alopecia areata. Following RNA extraction, reverse transcription yielded cDNA that acted as the sequencing template. Only in-frame clones appear in the TCRdb table, and some are missing; sequencing was by immunoSEQ multiplex PCR. The sample records roughly 150,000 clones, around half being singletons. Turning to this clone: Its antigen is not identified.

Peripheral blood and lesional scalp punch biopsies were taken from alopecia areata patients. General study results and limits: Mice showed TCR sharing more clearly than patients did, possibly owing to HLA.

Looked up from germline, CDR1 is MGHDK and CDR2 is SYGVNS. The CDR3 runs 16 residues. V gave up 1 base and J gave up 6 bases, with 15 bases separating them. The V gene is TRBV25-1, the J gene TRBJ1-4, with no clear D. Specimen: CD8+ T cells sorted from blood, collected at week 0. The clonotype originates from a human donor with alopecia areata. The CDR3 nucleotides read TGTGCCAGCAGTGAATGGGAAGCGTCGGGCTATGAAAAACTGTTTTTT. Protein sequence: CASSEWEASGYEKLFF.